This is a list of T cell receptor beta chains from one sample in a study of shared clonotypes between healthy human individuals. Assay used: immunoSEQ multiplex PCR; TCRdb lists only in-frame clones, some missing. Altogether millions of clones are present, more than 85% being singletons, with the ten largest covering under 2%. Sequenced: naive CD8+ T cells from PBMCs. These receptors were collected from a man between 18 and 29 years old in good health. Some clones in this sample may be carry-over from other donors' samples. The CDR3 runs from the conserved cysteine through the conserved F or W. The D gene is left open where the match is weak. Size is stated for part of the rows, as once, few or many counts, or as a class when the clone is expanded.

d_call	v_call	clone_size	j_call	cdr3_nt	cdr3_aa
NA	TRBV27	NA	TRBJ2-3	TGTGCCAGCAGAAACAGGGCTAGCACAGATACGCAGTATTTT	CASRNRASTDTQYF
TRBD2	TRBV28	NA	TRBJ2-3	TGTGCCAGCAGTTTACTAGCGGACACAGATACGCAGTATTTT	CASSLLADTDTQYF
TRBD1	TRBV29-1	NA	TRBJ2-7	TGCAGCGTTCCGGGACAGGGTCCCTACGAGCAGTACTTC	CSVPGQGPYEQYF
NA	TRBV9	NA	TRBJ2-2	TGTGCCAGCAGCGAGAGGCGAGGGGCGACCGGGGAGCTGTTTTTT	CASSERRGATGELFF
TRBD1	TRBV4-3	NA	TRBJ2-7	TGCGCCAGCGGACAGGGTCCCCACGAGCAGTACTTC	CASGQGPHEQYF
NA	TRBV11-2	NA	TRBJ2-6	TGTGCCAGCAGCCCAGGGGTGGCTGGGGCCAACGTCCTGACTTTC	CASSPGVAGANVLTF
NA	TRBV11-2	NA	TRBJ2-7	TGTGCCAGCCTCCAAGGGGGGAACGAGCAGTACTTC	CASLQGGNEQYF
NA	TRBV19	few	TRBJ1-1	TGTGCCAGTAGTATCGGTGGAAACACTGAAGCTTTCTTT	CASSIGGNTEAFF
TRBD1	TRBV27	NA	TRBJ2-1	TGTGCCAGCAGTCCGGGACAGACCCCCTACAATGAGCAGTTCTTC	CASSPGQTPYNEQFF
TRBD2	TRBV11-2	NA	TRBJ2-7	TGTGCCAGCAGCCGAAATCTAGCGGGAGGCCTCTCCTACGAGCAGTACTTC	CASSRNLAGGLSYEQYF
TRBD1	TRBV28	NA	TRBJ1-1	TGTGCCAGCAGTTTAGGGACAGACATGAACACTGAAGCTTTCTTT	CASSLGTDMNTEAFF
NA	TRBV6-5	NA	TRBJ1-5	TGTGCCAGCAGTTACTCCCGAGGTAGCAATCAGCCCCAGCATTTT	CASSYSRGSNQPQHF
NA	TRBV7-3	NA	TRBJ2-1	TGTGCCAGCAGCTCGACCGTTGGAGGGTTCGATGAGCAGTTCTTC	CASSSTVGGFDEQFF
NA	TRBV5-1	NA	TRBJ2-3	TGCGCCAGCAGCCGACAGAGGACGTATACAGATACGCAGTATTTT	CASSRQRTYTDTQYF
NA	TRBV29-1	NA	TRBJ1-2	TGCAGCGGAAGAGGGAGCTATGGCTACACCTTC	CSGRGSYGYTF
TRBD2	TRBV28	NA	TRBJ2-1	TGTGCCACGGGGGCTAGCGGGAGGGCCTATGAGCAGTTCTTC	CATGASGRAYEQFF
NA	TRBV7-8	NA	TRBJ2-5	TGTGCCAGCAGCCCCGGGACTCTCCCAGGACAAGAGACCCAGTACTTC	CASSPGTLPGQETQYF
NA	TRBV19	NA	TRBJ1-4	TGTGCCAGTAGTAACAGAGCAACTAATGAAAAACTGTTTTTT	CASSNRATNEKLFF
TRBD2	TRBV9	NA	TRBJ2-1	TGTGCCAGCAGCCCTGGACTAGCGGAATACAATGAGCAGTTCTTC	CASSPGLAEYNEQFF
TRBD1	TRBV27	NA	TRBJ2-7	TGTGCCAGCAGTCATTGGGTCGGGACAGGGGTCCAGGACGAGCAGTACTTC	CASSHWVGTGVQDEQYF
TRBD1	TRBV11-2	NA	TRBJ2-5	TGTGCCAGCAGCTCCCGACAGGGAGACAGGGAGACCCAGTACTTC	CASSSRQGDRETQYF
NA	TRBV7-9	NA	TRBJ2-1	TGTGCCAGCAGCTTCTCCGACAGGTCGGATGAGCAGTTCTTC	CASSFSDRSDEQFF
NA	TRBV7-8	NA	TRBJ2-1	TGTGCCAGCAGCTTAGCAGTTAGCCTGTATGAGCAGTTCTTC	CASSLAVSLYEQFF
TRBD2	TRBV7-9	NA	TRBJ2-1	TGTGCCAGCAGCCCGAGACTAGCCTATGAGCAGTTCTTC	CASSPRLAYEQFF
NA	TRBV28	NA	TRBJ2-7	TGTGCCAGCTGGGGGGCACCGCCCCTTCTGTACTTC	CASWGAPPLLYF
TRBD1	TRBV19	NA	TRBJ2-1	TGTGCCAGTAGTCGGGACAGTTACAATGAGCAGTTCTTC	CASSRDSYNEQFF
NA	TRBV9	NA	TRBJ1-1	TGTGCCAGCAGCGTAGGGCAGTATACTGAAGCTTTCTTT	CASSVGQYTEAFF
TRBD2	TRBV7-8	NA	TRBJ2-2	TGTGCCAGCAGCAAGGGACTAGCGGGAGTTAAAGGCGGGGAGCTGTTTTTT	CASSKGLAGVKGGELFF
NA	TRBV2	NA	TRBJ1-4	TGTGCCACTTTCAAGGAAAAACTGTTTTTT	CATFKEKLFF
NA	TRBV28	NA	TRBJ2-7	TGTGCCAGCAGTCCGCCCGGGGGAGGATACGAGCAGTACTTC	CASSPPGGGYEQYF
NA	TRBV13	once	TRBJ2-7	TGTGCCAGCAGCTATGGGCGAAACCTCTACGAGCAGTACTTC	CASSYGRNLYEQYF
NA	TRBV25-1	NA	TRBJ2-7	TGTGCCAGCAGTGATTTGGGGGCAAGCTACGAGCAGTACTTC	CASSDLGASYEQYF
NA	TRBV28	NA	TRBJ1-3	TGTGCCAGCAGCCCCCGGGGGACTGTCTCCTCTGGAAACACCATATATTTT	CASSPRGTVSSGNTIYF
NA	TRBV19	NA	TRBJ2-4	TGTGCCAGTATGGACCTACCTGCCAAAAACATTCAGTACTTC	CASMDLPAKNIQYF
TRBD2	TRBV7-9	NA	TRBJ2-1	TGTGCCAGCACCGAACGGGCCGGGAGGGTGTTCAATGAGCAGTTCTTC	CASTERAGRVFNEQFF
TRBD2	TRBV29-1	NA	TRBJ2-2	TGCAGCGCCGTACATACAGCGGGACTCACAAACACCGGGGAGCTGTTTTTT	CSAVHTAGLTNTGELFF
NA	TRBV29-1	NA	TRBJ1-2	TGCAGCATCAGAGGCCCCTCTCCAGACTACACCTTC	CSIRGPSPDYTF
NA	TRBV6-1	NA	TRBJ2-3	TGTGCCACGCAGGGGAGGGTGGATACGCAGTATTTT	CATQGRVDTQYF
NA	TRBV29-1	NA	TRBJ2-7	TGCAGCGTTTATACAGGCTACGAGCAGTACTTC	CSVYTGYEQYF
TRBD2	TRBV14	NA	TRBJ2-5	TGTGCCAGCAAGGGACTAGCGGGAGGGCCGGGAGAGACCCAGTACTTC	CASKGLAGGPGETQYF
TRBD1	TRBV15	NA	TRBJ2-7	TGTGCCACCAGCGGCGGGACAGGGCTTTCCTACGAGCAGTACTTC	CATSGGTGLSYEQYF
NA	TRBV5-6	NA	TRBJ1-1	TGTGCCAGCAGCTTGGGCAGCCTTGTGGGTGAAGCTTTCTTT	CASSLGSLVGEAFF
TRBD1	TRBV11-2	once	TRBJ1-2	TGTGCCAGCAGCTTAGTGGTTTCAGGGGGCTTTGGCTACACCTTC	CASSLVVSGGFGYTF
TRBD2	TRBV6-1	NA	TRBJ2-7	TGTGCCAGCAGTGAAGCTACGGGGCTAGCGGGGACCTACGAGCAGTACTTC	CASSEATGLAGTYEQYF
NA	TRBV4-3	NA	TRBJ1-4	TGCGCCAGCAGCCAAGATCCACGCCCTAAGCGGCTGTTTTTT	CASSQDPRPKRLFF
TRBD1	TRBV29-1	NA	TRBJ2-3	TGCAGCGTTGACAGGGGGCCGAGCACAGATACGCAGTATTTT	CSVDRGPSTDTQYF
TRBD2	TRBV19	NA	TRBJ2-7	TGTGCCAGTAGTATCGGGGGGAGCTCCTACGAGCAGTACTTC	CASSIGGSSYEQYF
NA	TRBV4-3	once	TRBJ2-1	TGCGCCAGCAGCCAAGATATCGCAGGGGAAACAAATGAGCAGTTCTTC	CASSQDIAGETNEQFF
NA	TRBV9	NA	TRBJ1-2	TGTGCCAGCAGCGTAGCCGCCCAGACTAACTATGGCTACACCTTC	CASSVAAQTNYGYTF
NA	TRBV14	NA	TRBJ2-1	TGTGCCAGCAGCCAAGCGACGAACTCCTACAATGAGCAGTTCTTC	CASSQATNSYNEQFF
TRBD2	TRBV29-1	once	TRBJ2-1	TGCAGCGTAGCCGGGACTAGCGGGGGGCCGTCCTACAATGAGCAGTTCTTC	CSVAGTSGGPSYNEQFF
NA	TRBV11-1	once	TRBJ2-7	TGTGCCAGCAGCCTAATTGGGAGGTGGGAGCAGTACTTC	CASSLIGRWEQYF
TRBD2	TRBV9	NA	TRBJ2-1	TGTGCCAGCAGCGTAGCTAGCGGAGTCGATGAGCAGTTCTTC	CASSVASGVDEQFF
TRBD2	TRBV7-3	NA	TRBJ2-1	TGTGCCAGCAGCTACGGGGCGGCGGGAGCGGACAATGAGCAGTTCTTC	CASSYGAAGADNEQFF
NA	TRBV4-1	NA	TRBJ2-3	TGCGCCAGCAGCCAGCGCTGGCTGATTAGCACAGATACGCAGTATTTT	CASSQRWLISTDTQYF
NA	TRBV27	few	TRBJ2-2	TGTGCCAGCAGTCCTACCCGACAGGCCGGGGAGCTGTTTTTT	CASSPTRQAGELFF